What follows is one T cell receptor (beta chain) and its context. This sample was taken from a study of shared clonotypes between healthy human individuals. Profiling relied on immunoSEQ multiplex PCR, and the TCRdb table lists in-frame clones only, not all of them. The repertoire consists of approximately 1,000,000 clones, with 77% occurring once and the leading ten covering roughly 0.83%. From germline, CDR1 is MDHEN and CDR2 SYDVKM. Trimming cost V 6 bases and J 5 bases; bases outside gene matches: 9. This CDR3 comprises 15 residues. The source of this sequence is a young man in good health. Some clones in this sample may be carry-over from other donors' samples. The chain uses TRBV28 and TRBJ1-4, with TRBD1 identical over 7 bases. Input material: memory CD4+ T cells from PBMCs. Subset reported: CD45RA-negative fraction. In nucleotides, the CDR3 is TGTGCCAGCAGCGGCGTTAGACAGGGAAATGAAAAACTGTTTTTT. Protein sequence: CASSGVRQGNEKLFF.